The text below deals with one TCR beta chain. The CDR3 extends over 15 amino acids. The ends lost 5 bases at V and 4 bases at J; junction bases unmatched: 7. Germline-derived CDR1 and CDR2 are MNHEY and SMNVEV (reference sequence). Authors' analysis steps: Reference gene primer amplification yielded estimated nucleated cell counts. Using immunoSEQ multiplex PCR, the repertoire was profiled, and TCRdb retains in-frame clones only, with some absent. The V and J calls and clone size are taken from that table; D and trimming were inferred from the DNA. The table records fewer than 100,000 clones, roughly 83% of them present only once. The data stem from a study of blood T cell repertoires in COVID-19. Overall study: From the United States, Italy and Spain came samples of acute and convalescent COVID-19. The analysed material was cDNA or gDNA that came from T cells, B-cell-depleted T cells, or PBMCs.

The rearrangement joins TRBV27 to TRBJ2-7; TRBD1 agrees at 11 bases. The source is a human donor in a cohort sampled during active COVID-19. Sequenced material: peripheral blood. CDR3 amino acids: CASSRSGTGGYEQYF. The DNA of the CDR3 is TGTGCCAGCAGTAGATCCGGGACAGGGGGTTACGAGCAGTACTTC.